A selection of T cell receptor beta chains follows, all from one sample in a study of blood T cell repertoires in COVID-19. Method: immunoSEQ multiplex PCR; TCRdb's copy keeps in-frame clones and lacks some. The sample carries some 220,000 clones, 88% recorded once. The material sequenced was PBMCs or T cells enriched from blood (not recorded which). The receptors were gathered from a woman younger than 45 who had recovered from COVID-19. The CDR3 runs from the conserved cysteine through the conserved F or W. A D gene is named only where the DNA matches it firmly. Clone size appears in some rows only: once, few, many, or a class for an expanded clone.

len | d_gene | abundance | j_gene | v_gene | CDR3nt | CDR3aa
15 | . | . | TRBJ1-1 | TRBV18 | TGTGCCAGCTCACCAGACCAAGGGGTTAACACTGAAGCTTTCTTT | CASSPDQGVNTEAFF
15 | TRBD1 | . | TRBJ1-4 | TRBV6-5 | TGTGCCAGCAGTTATACAGGGGGCGGTGGGGAAAAACTGTTTTTT | CASSYTGGGGEKLFF
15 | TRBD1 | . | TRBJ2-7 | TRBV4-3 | TGCGCCAGCAGCCAGTTTGGACAGGGGGCCTACGAGCAGTACTTC | CASSQFGQGAYEQYF
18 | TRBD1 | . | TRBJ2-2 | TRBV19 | TGTGCCAGTAGTACCCAATACAGGGGGCTCCCATCGGCCGGGGAGCTGTTTTTT | CASSTQYRGLPSAGELFF
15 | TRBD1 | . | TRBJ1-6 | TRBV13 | TGTGCCAGCAGCCCCGAGACAGGGGGGGATTCACCCCTCCACTTT | CASSPETGGDSPLHF
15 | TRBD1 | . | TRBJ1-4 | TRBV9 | TGTGCCAGCAGCTACCGGGACAGGGGTGGGGAAAAACTGTTTTTT | CASSYRDRGGEKLFF
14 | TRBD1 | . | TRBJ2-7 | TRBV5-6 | TGTGCCAGCAGCGGACAGGGGCGAAACTACGAGCAGTACTTC | CASSGQGRNYEQYF
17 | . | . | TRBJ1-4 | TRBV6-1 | TGTGCCAGCAGTGAAGTGTGGGGGGGGCCCCAGAATGAAAAACTGTTTTTT | CASSEVWGGPQNEKLFF
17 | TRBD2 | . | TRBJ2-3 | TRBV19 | TGTGCCAGTAGTTCTAGGCGGACTAGCGGGGGTTCAGATACGCAGTATTTT | CASSSRRTSGGSDTQYF
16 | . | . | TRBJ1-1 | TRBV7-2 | TGTGCCAGCAGCCCCATGATGGGTCAGGGGATTACTGAAGCTTTCTTT | CASSPMMGQGITEAFF
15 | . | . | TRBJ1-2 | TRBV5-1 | TGCGCCAGCAGCCCTCGGACAGAAGCTAACTATGGCTACACCTTC | CASSPRTEANYGYTF
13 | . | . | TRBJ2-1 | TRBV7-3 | TGTGCCAGCAGCCTCGCTAGCTACAATGAGCAGTTCTTC | CASSLASYNEQFF
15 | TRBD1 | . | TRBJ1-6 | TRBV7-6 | TGTGCCAGCAGCCTCGGGACAGCGCAAAATTCACCCCTCCACTTT | CASSLGTAQNSPLHF
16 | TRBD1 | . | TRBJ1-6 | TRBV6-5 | TGTGCCAGCAGTTACTCGACAGGGTCGTATAATTCACCCCTCCACTTT | CASSYSTGSYNSPLHF
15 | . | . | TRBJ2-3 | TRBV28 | TGTGCCAGCACCCGACGGCGGGGGCACACAGATACGCAGTATTTT | CASTRRRGHTDTQYF
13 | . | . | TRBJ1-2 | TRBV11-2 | TGTGCCAGCAGCTCGACAGCTAACTATGGCTACACCTTC | CASSSTANYGYTF
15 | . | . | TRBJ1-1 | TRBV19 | TGTGCCAGTTCGGGGACTTTCTCAATGAGCACTGAAGCTTTCTTT | CASSGTFSMSTEAFF
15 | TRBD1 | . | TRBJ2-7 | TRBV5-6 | TGTGCCAGCAGCTTGGGCGGACAGGGGAGATACGAGCAGTACTTC | CASSLGGQGRYEQYF
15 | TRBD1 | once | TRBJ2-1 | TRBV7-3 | TGTGCCAGCACCCTCACAGGGGGCCCTTACAATGAGCAGTTCTTC | CASTLTGGPYNEQFF
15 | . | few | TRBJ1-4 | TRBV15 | TGTGCCACCAGCAGAGATAGGGGTTCTAATGAAAAACTGTTTTTT | CATSRDRGSNEKLFF
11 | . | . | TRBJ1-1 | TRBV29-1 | TGCAGCGTTGTACAGAACACTGAAGCTTTCTTT | CSVVQNTEAFF
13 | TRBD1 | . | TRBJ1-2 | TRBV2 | TGTGCCAGTGGACAGGAGGCAAACTATGGCTACACCTTC | CASGQEANYGYTF
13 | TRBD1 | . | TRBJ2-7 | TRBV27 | TGTGCCAGCTCGCGACAGGGGGCCTACGAGCAGTACTTC | CASSRQGAYEQYF
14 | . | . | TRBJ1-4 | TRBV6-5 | TGTGCCAGCAGTCGCGGGGCCCTTAATGAAAAACTGTTTTTT | CASSRGALNEKLFF
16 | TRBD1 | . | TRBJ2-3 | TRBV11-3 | TGTGCCAGCAGCTTAGAGGGGACAGTAAGCACAGATACGCAGTATTTT | CASSLEGTVSTDTQYF
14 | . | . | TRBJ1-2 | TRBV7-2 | TGTGCCAGCAGCTTACATCTTGGGGGGGGTGGCTACACCTTC | CASSLHLGGGGYTF
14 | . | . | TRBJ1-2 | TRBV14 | TGTGCCAGCAGCCCCCTCGGACAGCACTATGGCTACACCTTC | CASSPLGQHYGYTF
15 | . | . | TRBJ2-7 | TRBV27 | TGTGCCAGCAGTTTGCGGCAGGACAGCTCCTACGAGCAGTACTTC | CASSLRQDSSYEQYF
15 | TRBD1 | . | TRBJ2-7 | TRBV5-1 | TGCGCCAGCGGGGGACAGGGGGCTGGGCTCTACGAGCAGTACTTC | CASGGQGAGLYEQYF
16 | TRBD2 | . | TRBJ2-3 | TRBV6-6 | TGTGCCAGCAGTTACCCCGGGACTAGCGGCACAGATACGCAGTATTTT | CASSYPGTSGTDTQYF
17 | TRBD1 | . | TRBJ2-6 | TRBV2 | TGTGCCAGCAGTGGGGACAGGGGCGGTTCTGGGGCCAACGTCCTGACTTTC | CASSGDRGGSGANVLTF
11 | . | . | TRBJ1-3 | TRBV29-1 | TGCAGCGTTGTACAGGGAAACACCATATATTTT | CSVVQGNTIYF
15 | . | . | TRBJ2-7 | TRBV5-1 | TGCGCCAGCAGCTTGGCCCCAGGGACACTCTACGAGCAGTACTTC | CASSLAPGTLYEQYF
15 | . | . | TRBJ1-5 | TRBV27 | TGTGCCAGCAGTCTTCAACAGGGAGGCAATCAGCCCCAGCATTTT | CASSLQQGGNQPQHF
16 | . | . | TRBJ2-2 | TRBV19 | TGTGCCAGTAGTATAAGCGGGACAGGTATCGCCGGGGAGCTGTTTTTT | CASSISGTGIAGELFF
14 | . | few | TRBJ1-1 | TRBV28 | TGTGCCAGCAGTTTATGGGGAGAGGACACTGAAGCTTTCTTT | CASSLWGEDTEAFF
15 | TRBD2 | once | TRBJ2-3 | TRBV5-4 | TGTGCCAGCAGCCGACTAGCGACTAGCACAGATACGCAGTATTTT | CASSRLATSTDTQYF
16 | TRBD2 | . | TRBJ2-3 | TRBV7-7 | TGTGCTAGCAGCAAAGGACTAGCGGGGGGGACAGATACGCAGTATTTT | CASSKGLAGGTDTQYF
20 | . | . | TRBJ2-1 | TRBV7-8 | TGTGCCAGCAGCTCCGCCTTCGGACGGGGGTCTTACAAGTCCTACAATGAGCAGTTCTTC | CASSSAFGRGSYKSYNEQFF
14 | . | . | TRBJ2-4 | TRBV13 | TGTGCCAGCAGCTCCCCGGGAGTCAAAAACATTCAGTACTTC | CASSSPGVKNIQYF
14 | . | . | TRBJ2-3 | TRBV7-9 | TGTGCCAGCAGCTTAGGCGGGGAGGCAGATACGCAGTATTTT | CASSLGGEADTQYF
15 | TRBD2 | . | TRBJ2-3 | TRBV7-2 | TGTGCCAGCATCTCACTAGCGGGGGTCACAGATACGCAGTATTTT | CASISLAGVTDTQYF
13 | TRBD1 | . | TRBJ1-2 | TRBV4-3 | TGCGCCAGCAGCCTCCGACAGGGGGATGGCTACACCTTC | CASSLRQGDGYTF
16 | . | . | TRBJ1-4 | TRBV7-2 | TGTGCCAGCAGCTTAGTAACTAGAGCCCCTGGTGAAAAACTGTTTTTT | CASSLVTRAPGEKLFF
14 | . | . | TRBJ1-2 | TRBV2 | TGTGCCAGCCGGACAGCCCCGAATAACTATGGCTACACCTTC | CASRTAPNNYGYTF
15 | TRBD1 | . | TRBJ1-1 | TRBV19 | TGTGCCAGTAGTATCCCCACAGGGGCGAACACTGAAGCTTTCTTT | CASSIPTGANTEAFF
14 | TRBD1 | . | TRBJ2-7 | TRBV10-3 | TGTGCCATCAGTGAGGACAGGGAAAGGACCGAGCAGTACTTC | CAISEDRERTEQYF
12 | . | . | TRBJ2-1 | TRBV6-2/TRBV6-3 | TGTGCCAGCAGTTATTATTACAATGAGCAGTTCTTC | CASSYYYNEQFF
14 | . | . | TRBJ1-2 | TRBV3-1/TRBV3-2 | TGTGCCAGCAGCCAAGACGCCTCACTCTATAGCTACACCTTC | CASSQDASLYSYTF
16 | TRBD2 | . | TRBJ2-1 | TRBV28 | TGTGCCAGCAGTACTTCTAGCGGGCTACCCTACAATGAGCAGTTCTTC | CASSTSSGLPYNEQFF
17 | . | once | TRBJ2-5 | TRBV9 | TGTGCCAGCAGCGTCGGGAGAGGGCGGGGGCAACAAGAGACCCAGTACTTC | CASSVGRGRGQQETQYF
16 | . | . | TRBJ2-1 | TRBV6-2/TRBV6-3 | TGTGCCAGCAGTTACACCCCAGGGGCCGCCAGGGATGAGCAGTTCTTC | CASSYTPGAARDEQFF
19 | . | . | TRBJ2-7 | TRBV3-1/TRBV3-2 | TGTGCCAGCAGCCGGGGGGGCCCAGTAGGGAAAAGATGGGCCCCCGAGCAGTACTTC | CASSRGGPVGKRWAPEQYF
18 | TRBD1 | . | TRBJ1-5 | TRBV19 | TGTGCCAGTAAGCGCCGGACAGGGGAATGGAGAGGCAATCAGCCCCAGCATTTT | CASKRRTGEWRGNQPQHF